This paragraph covers one TCR beta chain sequence. The data were obtained in a study of blood T cell repertoires in COVID-19. Study-level information: Both acute and convalescent COVID-19 samples were obtained from the United States, Italy and Spain. Sources were T cells, B-cell-depleted T cells, or PBMCs; the material itself was cDNA or gDNA.

Study processing details: Amplified reference gene primers provided the basis for estimating nucleated cell counts. Sequencing used immunoSEQ multiplex PCR; TCRdb keeps in-frame clones, though not all of them. The V and J calls and clone size are taken from that table; D and trimming were inferred from the DNA. The sample lists some 170,000 clones, around nine tenths seen once, with around 13% in the top ten. The CDR3 length is 15 residues. Germline V gives CDR1 LNHDA, CDR2 SQIVND (reference sequence). The J segment lost 7 bases and the V segment lost 2 bases, leaving 6 bases of the junction unmatched.

The chain links TRBV19 to TRBJ1-4; 8 bases line up with TRBD1. The TCR sequence derives from a woman aged 65 to 85 with COVID-19, enrolled during active disease. The source material was peripheral blood. The CDR3 coding sequence is TGTGCCAGTAGTATATTGGACAGGGAGGGTGAAAAACTGTTTTTT. This encodes CASSILDREGEKLFF.